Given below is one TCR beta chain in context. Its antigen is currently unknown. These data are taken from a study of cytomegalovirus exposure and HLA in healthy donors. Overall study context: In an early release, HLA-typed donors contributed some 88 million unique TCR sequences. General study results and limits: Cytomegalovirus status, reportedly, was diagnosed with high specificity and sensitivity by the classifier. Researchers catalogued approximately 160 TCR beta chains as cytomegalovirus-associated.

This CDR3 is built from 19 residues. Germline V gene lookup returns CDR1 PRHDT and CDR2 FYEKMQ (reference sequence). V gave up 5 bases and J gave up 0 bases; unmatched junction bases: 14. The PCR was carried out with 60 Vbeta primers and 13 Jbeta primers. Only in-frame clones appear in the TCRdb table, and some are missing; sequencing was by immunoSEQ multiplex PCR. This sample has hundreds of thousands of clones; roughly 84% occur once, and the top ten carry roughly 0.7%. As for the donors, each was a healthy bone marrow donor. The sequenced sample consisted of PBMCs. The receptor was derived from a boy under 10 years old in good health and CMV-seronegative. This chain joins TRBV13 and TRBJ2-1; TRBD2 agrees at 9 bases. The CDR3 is CASSTRGPTSGPSYNEQFF. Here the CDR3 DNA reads TGTGCCAGCAGCACTAGGGGCCCGACTAGCGGTCCCTCCTACAATGAGCAGTTCTTC. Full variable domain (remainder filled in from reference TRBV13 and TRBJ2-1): AAGVIQSPRHLIKEKRETATLKCYPIPRHDTVYWYQQGPGQDPQFLISFYEKMQSDKGSIPDRFSAQQFSDYHSELNMSSLELGDSALYFCASSTRGPTSGPSYNEQFFGPGTRLTVL.